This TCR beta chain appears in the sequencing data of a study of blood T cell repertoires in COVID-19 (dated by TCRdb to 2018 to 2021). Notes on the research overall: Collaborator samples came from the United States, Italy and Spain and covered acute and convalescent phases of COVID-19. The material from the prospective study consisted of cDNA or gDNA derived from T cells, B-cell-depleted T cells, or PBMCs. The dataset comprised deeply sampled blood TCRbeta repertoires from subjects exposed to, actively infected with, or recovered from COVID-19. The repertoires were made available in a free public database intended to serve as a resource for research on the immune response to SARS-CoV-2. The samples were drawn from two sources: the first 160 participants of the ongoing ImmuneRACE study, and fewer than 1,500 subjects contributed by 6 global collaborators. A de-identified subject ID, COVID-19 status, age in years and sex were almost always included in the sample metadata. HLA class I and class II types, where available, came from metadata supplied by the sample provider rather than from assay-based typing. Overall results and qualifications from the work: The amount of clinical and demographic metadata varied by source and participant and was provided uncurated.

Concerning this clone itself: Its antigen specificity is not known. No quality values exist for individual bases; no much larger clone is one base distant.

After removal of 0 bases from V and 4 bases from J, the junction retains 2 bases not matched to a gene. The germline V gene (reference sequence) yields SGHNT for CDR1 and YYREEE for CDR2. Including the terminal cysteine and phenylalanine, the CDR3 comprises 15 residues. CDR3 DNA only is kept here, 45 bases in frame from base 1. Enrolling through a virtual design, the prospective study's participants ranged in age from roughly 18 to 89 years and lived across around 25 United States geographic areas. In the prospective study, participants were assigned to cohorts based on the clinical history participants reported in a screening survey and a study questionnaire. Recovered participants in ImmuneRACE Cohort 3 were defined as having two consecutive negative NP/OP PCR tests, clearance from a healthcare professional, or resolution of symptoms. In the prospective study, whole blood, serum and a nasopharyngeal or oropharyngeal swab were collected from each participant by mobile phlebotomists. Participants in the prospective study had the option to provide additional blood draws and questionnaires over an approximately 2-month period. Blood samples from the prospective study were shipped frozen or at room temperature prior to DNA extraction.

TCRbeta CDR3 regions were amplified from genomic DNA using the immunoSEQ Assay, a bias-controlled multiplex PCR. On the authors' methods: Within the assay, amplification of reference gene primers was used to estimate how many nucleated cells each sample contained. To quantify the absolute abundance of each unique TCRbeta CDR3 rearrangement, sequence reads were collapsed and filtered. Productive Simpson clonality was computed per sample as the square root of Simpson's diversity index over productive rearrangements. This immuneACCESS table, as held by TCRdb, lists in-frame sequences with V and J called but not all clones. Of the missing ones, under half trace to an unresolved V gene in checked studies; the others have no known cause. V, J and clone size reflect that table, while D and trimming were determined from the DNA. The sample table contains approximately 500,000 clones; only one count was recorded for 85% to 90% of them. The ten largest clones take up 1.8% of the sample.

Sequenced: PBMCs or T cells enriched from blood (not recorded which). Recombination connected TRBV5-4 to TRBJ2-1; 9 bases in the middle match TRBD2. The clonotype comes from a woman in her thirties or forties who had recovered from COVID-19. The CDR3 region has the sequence CASSLGAGGYNEQFF. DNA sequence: TGTGCCAGCAGCTTGGGGGCGGGAGGGTACAATGAGCAGTTCTTC.